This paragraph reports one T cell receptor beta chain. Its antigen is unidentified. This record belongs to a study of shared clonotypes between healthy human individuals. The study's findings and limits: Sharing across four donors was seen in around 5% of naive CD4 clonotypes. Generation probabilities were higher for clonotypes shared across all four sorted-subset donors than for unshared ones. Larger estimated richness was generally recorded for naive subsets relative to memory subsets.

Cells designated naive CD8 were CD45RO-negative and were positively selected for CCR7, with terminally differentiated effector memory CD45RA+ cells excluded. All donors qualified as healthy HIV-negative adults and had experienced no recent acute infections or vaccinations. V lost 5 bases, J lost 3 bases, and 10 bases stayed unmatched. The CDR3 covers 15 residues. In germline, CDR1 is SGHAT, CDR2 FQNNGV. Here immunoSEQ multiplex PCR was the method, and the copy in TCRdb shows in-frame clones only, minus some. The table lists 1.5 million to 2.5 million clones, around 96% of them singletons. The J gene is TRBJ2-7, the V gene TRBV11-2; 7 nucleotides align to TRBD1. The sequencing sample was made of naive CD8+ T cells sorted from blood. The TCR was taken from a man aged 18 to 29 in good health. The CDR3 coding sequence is TGTGCCAGCAGCCTGGGACAGTCCTTTGGCTACGAGCAGTACTTC. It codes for CASSLGQSFGYEQYF.